The present TCR beta chain was sequenced within a study of human T cells and chemical hapten exposure. Findings and limits, study-wide: The formation of large CDR3 similarity clusters by expanded TCRs significantly exceeded that of controls.

CDR3 length: 13 residues. Germline V CDR1 and CDR2: SQVTM, ANQGSEA. Time point described: pre-sensitization, week 0. Treatment given: therapeutic diphenylcyclopropenone sensitization with weekly scalp DPC. It was unfractionated whole blood from which total RNA was extracted. It was the library that attached unique molecular identifiers to individual cDNA molecules. TCRdb analysed the RACE reads with MiXCR anew, one entry per CDR3 protein. The sample lists more than 80,000 distinct CDR3 sequences; 12% were seen once. This clonotype has just a few counts. Antigen specificity is unknown. The rearrangement uses TRBV29-1 and TRBJ2-7, with D tentatively TRBD2 (6 bases). The sequenced sample was whole blood, obtained in connection with sensitization to the hapten diphenylcyclopropenone (DPC). The TCR sequence derives from a woman aged 45-60 years with alopecia areata. Some clones in this sample may be carry-over from other donors' samples. CDR3 in amino acids: CSFSSPEGNEQYF. CDR3 bases: TGCAGTTTTTCGAGCCCGGAGGGGAACGAGCAGTACTTC.